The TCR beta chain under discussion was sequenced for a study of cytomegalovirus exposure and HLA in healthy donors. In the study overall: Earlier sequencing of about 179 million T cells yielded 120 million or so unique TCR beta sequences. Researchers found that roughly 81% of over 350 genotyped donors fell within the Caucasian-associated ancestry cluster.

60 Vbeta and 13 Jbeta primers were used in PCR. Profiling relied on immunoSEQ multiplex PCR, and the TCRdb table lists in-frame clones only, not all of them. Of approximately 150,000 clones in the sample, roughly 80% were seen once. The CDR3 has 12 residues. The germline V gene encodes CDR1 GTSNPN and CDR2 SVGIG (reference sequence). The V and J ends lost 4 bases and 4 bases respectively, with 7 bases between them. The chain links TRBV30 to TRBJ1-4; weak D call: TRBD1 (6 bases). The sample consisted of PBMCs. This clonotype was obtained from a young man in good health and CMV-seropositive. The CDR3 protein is CAWNRDNEKLFF. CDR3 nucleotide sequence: TGTGCCTGGAACAGGGATAATGAAAAACTGTTTTTT.